This T cell receptor beta chain emerged from a study of Ad26.COV2.S vaccination and SARS-CoV-2 variants. Study results and limitations: The analyses of TCR breadth and depth may have understated the size of total T cell responses.

Using immunoSEQ multiplex PCR, the repertoire was profiled, and TCRdb retains in-frame clones only, with some absent. The sample lists over 400,000 clones; roughly 90% were seen once. Treatment reported: some 20 received Ad26.COV2.S at low or high dose, single or two shots; five or six received placebo; per-sample allocation not given. Vaccine and placebo recipients were sampled on day 63 after the first injection. Expression of Wuhan-strain SARS-CoV-2 spike came from the Ad26 vector that formed the vaccine. As for this clone: Its antigen is as yet unknown.

This sample comprised peripheral blood, obtained in a trial of Ad26.COV2.S vaccine versus placebo. This receptor was obtained from a person aged 18-60 years who received the Ad26.COV2.S COVID-19 vaccine or a placebo.

Written as DNA, the CDR3 is TGTGCCAGCAGCCAAAGGCCCAAAGGGCTACAGGGGGAATCCTACGAGCAGTACTTC. Translating gives CASSQRPKGLQGESYEQYF. The chain links TRBV3-1 (or the pseudogene TRBV3-2) to TRBJ2-7; 8 bases agree with TRBD1. V shed 2 bases, J shed 1 base, and the junction held 16 bases outside the gene matches. The CDR3 consists of 19 residues. Germline V lookup: CDR1 LGHDT, CDR2 YNNKEL (reference sequence).